The clone carrying this T cell receptor beta chain occurred a few times. These data belong to a study of T-cell memory formation after mild COVID-19. TCRdb reprocessed the 5' RACE reads with MiXCR, giving one entry per CDR3 protein. The data show about 88,000 distinct CDR3 sequences, around a quarter seen once. The TCR sequence derives from a man between 18 and 29 years old who had mild COVID-19 (a few samples of this study predate the infection). Cell type and time point are not known. Sequenced input: PBMCs or a T cell subset sorted from them (not recorded which).

CDR3 in DNA: TGCGCCAGCAGCTTCGGACAAGCGAACACCGGGGAGCTGTTTTTT. It encodes CASSFGQANTGELFF. This sequence joins TRBV5-1 and TRBJ2-2, with D possibly TRBD1 on 5 matching bases. CDR3 length: 15 amino acids. Trimming took off 2 bases at V and 0 bases at J, with 8 bases between the two ends. The germline gives CDR1 SGHRS, CDR2 YFSETQ.